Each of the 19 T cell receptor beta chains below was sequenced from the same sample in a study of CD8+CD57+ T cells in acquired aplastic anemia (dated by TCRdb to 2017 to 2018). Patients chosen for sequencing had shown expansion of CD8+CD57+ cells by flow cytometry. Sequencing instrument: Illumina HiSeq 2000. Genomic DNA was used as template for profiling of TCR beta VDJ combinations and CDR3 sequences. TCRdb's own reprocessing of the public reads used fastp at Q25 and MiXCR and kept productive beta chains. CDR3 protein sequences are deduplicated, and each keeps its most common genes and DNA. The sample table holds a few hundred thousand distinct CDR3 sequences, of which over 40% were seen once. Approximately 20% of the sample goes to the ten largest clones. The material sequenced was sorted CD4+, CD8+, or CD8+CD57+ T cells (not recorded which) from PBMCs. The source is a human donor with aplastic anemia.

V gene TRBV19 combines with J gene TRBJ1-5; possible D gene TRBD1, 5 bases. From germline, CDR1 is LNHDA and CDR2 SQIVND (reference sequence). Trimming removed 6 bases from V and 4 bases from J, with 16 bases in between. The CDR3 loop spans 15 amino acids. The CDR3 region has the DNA TGTGCCAGTAGCCAAGATACAGGTACAAATCAGCCCCAGCATTTT. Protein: CASSQDTGTNQPQHF.

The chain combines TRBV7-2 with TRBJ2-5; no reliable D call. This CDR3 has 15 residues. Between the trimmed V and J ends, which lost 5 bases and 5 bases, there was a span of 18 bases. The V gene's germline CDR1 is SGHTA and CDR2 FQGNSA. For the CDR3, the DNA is TGTGCCAGCAGCCAAGAATGGCTAGTCTCGGAGACCCAGTACTTC. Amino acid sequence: CASSQEWLVSETQYF.

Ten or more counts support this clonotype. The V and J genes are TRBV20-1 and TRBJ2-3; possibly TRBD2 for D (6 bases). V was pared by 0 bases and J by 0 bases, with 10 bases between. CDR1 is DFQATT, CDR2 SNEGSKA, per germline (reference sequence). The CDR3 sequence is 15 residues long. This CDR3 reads CSARDALASTDTQYF. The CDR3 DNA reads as TGCAGTGCTAGAGATGCGCTAGCGAGCACAGATACGCAGTATTTT.

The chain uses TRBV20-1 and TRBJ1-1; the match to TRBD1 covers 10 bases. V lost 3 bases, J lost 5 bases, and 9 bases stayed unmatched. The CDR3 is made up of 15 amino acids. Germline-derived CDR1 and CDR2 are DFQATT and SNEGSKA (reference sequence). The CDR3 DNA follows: TGCAGTGCTAGCGACAGGGGGCAGGTTGGAACTGAAGCTTTCTTT. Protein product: CSASDRGQVGTEAFF.

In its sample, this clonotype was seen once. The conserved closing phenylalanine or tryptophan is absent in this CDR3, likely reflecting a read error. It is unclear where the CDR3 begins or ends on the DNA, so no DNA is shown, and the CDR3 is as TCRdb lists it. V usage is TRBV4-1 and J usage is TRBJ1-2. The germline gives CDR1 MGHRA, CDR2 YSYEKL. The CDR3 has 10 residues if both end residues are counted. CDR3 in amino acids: CASSQVLSIE.

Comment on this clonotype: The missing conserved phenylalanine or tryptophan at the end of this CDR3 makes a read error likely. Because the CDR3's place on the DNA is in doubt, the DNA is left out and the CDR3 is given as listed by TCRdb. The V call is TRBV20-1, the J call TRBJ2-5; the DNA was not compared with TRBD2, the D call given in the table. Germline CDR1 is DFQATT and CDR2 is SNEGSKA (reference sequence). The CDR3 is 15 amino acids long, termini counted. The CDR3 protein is CSARDRGTSMETQCL.

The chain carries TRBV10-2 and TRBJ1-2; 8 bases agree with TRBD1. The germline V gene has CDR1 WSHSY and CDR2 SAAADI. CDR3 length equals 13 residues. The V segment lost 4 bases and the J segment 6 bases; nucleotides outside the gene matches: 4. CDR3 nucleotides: TGCGCCAGCAGTGCCGGGACAGGAGATGGCTACACCTTC. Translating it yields CASSAGTGDGYTF.

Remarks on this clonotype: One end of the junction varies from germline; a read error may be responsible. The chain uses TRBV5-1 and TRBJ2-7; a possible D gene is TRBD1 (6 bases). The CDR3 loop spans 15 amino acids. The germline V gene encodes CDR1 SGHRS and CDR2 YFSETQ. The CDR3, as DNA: TGTGCCAGCAGCTTGCTGGCAGGGACAACCTACGAGCAGTACTTC. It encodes CASSLLAGTTYEQYF. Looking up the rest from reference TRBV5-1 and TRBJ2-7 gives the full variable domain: KAGVTQTPRYLIKTRGQQVTLSCSPISGHRSVSWYQQTPGQGLQFLFEYFSETQRNKGNFPGRFSGRQFSNSRSEMNVSTLELGDSALYLCASSLLAGTTYEQYFGPGTRLTVT.

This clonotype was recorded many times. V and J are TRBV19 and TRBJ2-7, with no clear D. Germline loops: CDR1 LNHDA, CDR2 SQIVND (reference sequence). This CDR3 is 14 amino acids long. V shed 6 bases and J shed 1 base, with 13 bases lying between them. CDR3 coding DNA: TGTGCCAGTAGCGGACGTGGTGGTTCCTACGAGCAGTACTTC. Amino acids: CASSGRGGSYEQYF. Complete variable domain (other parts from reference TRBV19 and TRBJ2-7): DGGITQSPKYLFRKEGQNVTLSCEQNLNHDAMYWYRQDPGQGLRLIYYSQIVNDFQKGDIAEGYSVSREKKESFPLTVTSAQKNPTAFYLCASSGRGGSYEQYFGPGTRLTVT.

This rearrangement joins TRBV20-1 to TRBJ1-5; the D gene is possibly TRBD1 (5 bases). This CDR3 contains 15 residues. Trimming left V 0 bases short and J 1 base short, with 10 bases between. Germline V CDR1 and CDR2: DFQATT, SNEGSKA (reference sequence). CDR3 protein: CSARDSGGSNQPQHF. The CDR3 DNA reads TGCAGTGCTAGAGATTCGGGGGGAAGCAATCAGCCCCAGCATTTT.

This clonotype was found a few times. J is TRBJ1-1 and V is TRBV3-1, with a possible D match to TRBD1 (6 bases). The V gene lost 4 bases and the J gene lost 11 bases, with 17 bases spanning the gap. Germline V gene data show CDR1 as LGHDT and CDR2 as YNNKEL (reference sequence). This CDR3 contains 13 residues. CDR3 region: CASSPPGVRVAFF. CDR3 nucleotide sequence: TGTGCCAGCAGCCCTCCAGGGGTCCGTGTTGCTTTCTTT.

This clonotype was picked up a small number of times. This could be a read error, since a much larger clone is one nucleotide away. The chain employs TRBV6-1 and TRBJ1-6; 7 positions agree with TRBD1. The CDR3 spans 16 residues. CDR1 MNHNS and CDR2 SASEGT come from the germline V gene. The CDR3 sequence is CASGEYVTGTNSPLHF. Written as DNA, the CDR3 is TGTGCCAGCGGTGAATATGTGACAGGGACGAATTCACCCCTCCACTTT.

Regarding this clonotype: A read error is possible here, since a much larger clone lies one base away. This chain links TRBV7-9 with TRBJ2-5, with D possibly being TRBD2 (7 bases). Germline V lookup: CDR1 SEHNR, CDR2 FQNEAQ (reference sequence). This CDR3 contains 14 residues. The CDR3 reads CAGSLGGVQETQYF. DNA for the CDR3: TGTGCCGGCAGCTTAGGGGGGGTACAAGAGACCCAGTACTTC.

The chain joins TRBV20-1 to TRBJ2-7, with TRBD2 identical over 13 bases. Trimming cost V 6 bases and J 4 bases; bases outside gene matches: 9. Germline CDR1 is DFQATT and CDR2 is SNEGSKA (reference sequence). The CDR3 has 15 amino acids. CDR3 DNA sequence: TGCAGTGCCACCAGCAGGGGACTAGCGGGGTACGAGCAGTACTTC. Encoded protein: CSATSRGLAGYEQYF.

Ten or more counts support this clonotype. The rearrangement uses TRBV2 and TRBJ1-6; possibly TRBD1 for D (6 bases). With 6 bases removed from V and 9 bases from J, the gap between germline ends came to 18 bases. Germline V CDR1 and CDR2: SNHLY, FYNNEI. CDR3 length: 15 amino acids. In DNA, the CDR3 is TGTGCCAGCAGGGGGACCCGGAAGGGGGGTTCACCCCTCCACTTT. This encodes CASRGTRKGGSPLHF.

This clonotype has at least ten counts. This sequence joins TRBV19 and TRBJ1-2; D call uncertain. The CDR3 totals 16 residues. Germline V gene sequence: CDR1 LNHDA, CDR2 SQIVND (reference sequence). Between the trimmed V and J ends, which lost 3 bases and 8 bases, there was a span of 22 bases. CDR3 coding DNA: TGTGCCAGTAGTATTCTCGAACGTTCCCTTCCCGAGGGCTACACCTTC. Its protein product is CASSILERSLPEGYTF.

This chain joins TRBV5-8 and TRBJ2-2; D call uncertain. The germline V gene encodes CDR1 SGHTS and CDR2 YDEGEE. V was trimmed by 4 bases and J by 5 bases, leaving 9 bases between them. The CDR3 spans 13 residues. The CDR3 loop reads CASSPGRTGELFF. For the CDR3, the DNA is TGTGCCAGCAGCCCCGGGCGGACCGGGGAGCTGTTTTTT.

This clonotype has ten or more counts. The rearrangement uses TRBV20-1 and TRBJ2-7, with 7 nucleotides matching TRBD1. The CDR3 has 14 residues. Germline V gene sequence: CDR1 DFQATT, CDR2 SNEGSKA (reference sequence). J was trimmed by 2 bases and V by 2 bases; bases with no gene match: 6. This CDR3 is CSARKQGTTYEQYF. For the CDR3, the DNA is TGCAGTGCTAGAAAACAGGGGACGACCTACGAGCAGTACTTC.

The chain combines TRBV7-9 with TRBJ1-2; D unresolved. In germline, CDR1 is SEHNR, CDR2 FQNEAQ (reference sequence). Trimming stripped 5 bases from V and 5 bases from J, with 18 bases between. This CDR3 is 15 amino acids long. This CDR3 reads CASSARRVKEYGYTF. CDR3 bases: TGTGCCAGCAGCGCCCGAAGGGTAAAGGAATATGGCTACACCTTC.